What follows is one T cell receptor beta chain and its context. Its matching antigen is unknown. A multiplex PCR was run with 60 Vbeta primers and 13 Jbeta primers. Here immunoSEQ multiplex PCR was the method, and the copy in TCRdb shows in-frame clones only, minus some. The data show about 210,000 clones, approximately 78% seen once. These data belong to a study of cytomegalovirus exposure and HLA in healthy donors. Deletions cut 3 bases from V and 4 bases from J, with 19 bases between. The germline V gene encodes CDR1 MDHEN and CDR2 SYDVKM. CDR3 size: 16 residues. Study results and limitations: The authors excluded some V segments, including TRBV6-2 and TRBV6-3, as indistinguishable. The study had only CMV serostatus as immune exposure information. Relative to equally common others, HLA-associated TCR beta chains showed greater clonal expansion in a later analysis.

The J gene is TRBJ2-7, the V gene TRBV28; no reliable D call. The sequence was collected from a woman in her twenties or thirties in good health and CMV-seropositive. The material sequenced was PBMCs. The CDR3: CASSFPHWASTYEQYF. Written as DNA, the CDR3 is TGTGCCAGCAGTTTTCCTCACTGGGCTTCCACTTACGAGCAGTACTTC.